This T cell receptor beta chain was sequenced in a study of cytotoxic CD8 clonotypes in ibrutinib-treated CLL. Across the study: Results showed about 25 partial and 2 complete responses; following median around 73 months, around 15 remained remitted, approximately twelve advanced. General observations from the study: The clonality rise at ibrutinib response reflected private clonotype expansion.

As to this clone: The antigen is not known.

The CDR3 has 18 amino acids. V dropped 4 bases and J dropped 5; count of bases not matched to a gene: 16. Germline V gives CDR1 SGHAT, CDR2 FQNNGV. A 1 in 200,000 to 1 in 1 million T cell depth was the sequencing target. Clones were read by immunoSEQ multiplex PCR, and TCRdb kept only the in-frame ones, dropping some. This sample has 160,000 or so clones, with about 88% found just once. The TCR comes from a human donor with chronic lymphocytic leukemia. The specimen comprised PBMCs, sampled at disease progression, from a patient treated with ibrutinib. This chain joins TRBV11-2 and TRBJ2-3; TRBD2 agrees at 9 bases. CDR3 in amino acids: CASSSRTSVEVLGDTQYF. CDR3 DNA sequence: TGTGCCAGCAGCTCACGGACTAGCGTTGAAGTGTTAGGAGATACGCAGTATTTT.